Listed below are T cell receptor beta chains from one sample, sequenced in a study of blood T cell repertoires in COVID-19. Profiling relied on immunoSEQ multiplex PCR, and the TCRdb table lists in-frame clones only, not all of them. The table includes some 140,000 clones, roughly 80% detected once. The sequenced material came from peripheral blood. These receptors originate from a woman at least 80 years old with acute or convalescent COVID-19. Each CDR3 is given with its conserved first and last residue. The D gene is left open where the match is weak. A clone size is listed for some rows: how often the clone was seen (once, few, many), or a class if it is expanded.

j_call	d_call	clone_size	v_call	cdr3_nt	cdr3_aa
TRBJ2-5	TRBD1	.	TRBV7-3	TGTGCCAGCAGGTCCACAGGGGGCCAGGAGACCCAGTACTTC	CASRSTGGQETQYF
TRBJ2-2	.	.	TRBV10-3	TGTGCCATCAGTGCATGGGGGCAGGGGGAGGAATCCGGGGAGCTGTTTTTT	CAISAWGQGEESGELFF
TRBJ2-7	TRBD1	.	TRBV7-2	TGTGCCAGCAGCCCGGGACAGAACTACGAGCAGTACTTC	CASSPGQNYEQYF
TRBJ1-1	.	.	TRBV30	TGTGCCTGGAGGTGGGGGGACACTGAAGCTTTCTTT	CAWRWGDTEAFF
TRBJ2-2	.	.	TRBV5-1	TGCGCCAGCAGTGAGGCAGGGACAAACACCGGGGAGCTGTTTTTT	CASSEAGTNTGELFF
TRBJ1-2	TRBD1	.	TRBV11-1	TGTGCCAGCAGCTTAGCGCCGGGACAGCACCGGGAGGGCTATGGCTACACCTTC	CASSLAPGQHREGYGYTF
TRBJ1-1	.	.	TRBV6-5	TGTGCCAGCAGTCCCGGACAGAACACTGAAGCTTTCTTT	CASSPGQNTEAFF
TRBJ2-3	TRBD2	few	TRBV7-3	TGTGCCAGCAGCTCCATAGCGGGGGGGGCCACAGATACGCAGTATTTT	CASSSIAGGATDTQYF
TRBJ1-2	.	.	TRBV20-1	TGCAGTGCCAGGGGCTTATATGGCTACACCTTC	CSARGLYGYTF
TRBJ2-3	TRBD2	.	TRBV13	TGTGCCAGCAGCTCAATAGCGGGGGGGAGCACAGATACGCAGTATTTT	CASSSIAGGSTDTQYF
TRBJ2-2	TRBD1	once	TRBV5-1	TGCGCCAGCAGCGCGGACAGGGTGGGGACCGGGGAGCTGTTTTTT	CASSADRVGTGELFF
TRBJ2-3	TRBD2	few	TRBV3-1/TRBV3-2	TGTGCCAGCAGCCTCCCCCTAGCGGCCCCATCCACAGATACGCAGTATTTT	CASSLPLAAPSTDTQYF
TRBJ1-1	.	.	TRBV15	TGTGCCACCAGCATAGGATCCCAGGCAGGGGAAAACACTGAAGCTTTCTTT	CATSIGSQAGENTEAFF
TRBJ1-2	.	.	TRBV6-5	TGTGCCAGCGGAAGTGGAGACTATGGCTACACCTTC	CASGSGDYGYTF
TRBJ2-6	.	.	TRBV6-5	TGTGCCAGCAGGCACGGCTCTGGGGCCAACGTCCTGACTTTC	CASRHGSGANVLTF
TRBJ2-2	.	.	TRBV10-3	TGTGCCATAGGGGGCGGGGGGCACACCGGGGAGCTGTTTTTT	CAIGGGGHTGELFF
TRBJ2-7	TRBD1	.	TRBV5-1	TGCGCCAGCAGCTTGGCGGGACAGGGGTACGAGCAGTACTTC	CASSLAGQGYEQYF
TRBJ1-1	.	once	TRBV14	TGTGCCAGCAGCCACCGAACAGGCCTTGCTTTCTTT	CASSHRTGLAFF
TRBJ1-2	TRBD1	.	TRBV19	TGTGCCAGTAGTCCGACAGGGGACTATGGCTACACCTTC	CASSPTGDYGYTF
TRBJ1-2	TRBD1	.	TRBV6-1	TGTGCCAGCAGTGAAGCGGGACCGGGACAGGGGAGAGGATTGCGCCTTTACACCTTC	CASSEAGPGQGRGLRLYTF
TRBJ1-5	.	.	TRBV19	TGTGCCAGTAGTATTGTTACAGGCAATCAGCCCCAGCATTTT	CASSIVTGNQPQHF
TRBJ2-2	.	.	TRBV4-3	TGCGCCAGCAGCCAAGGCGATTCGGGGGAGCTGTTTTTT	CASSQGDSGELFF
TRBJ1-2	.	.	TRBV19	TGTGCCAGTAGCAAAAGCTGGAGACAGACCGTGCTCCGCTATGGCTACACCTTC	CASSKSWRQTVLRYGYTF
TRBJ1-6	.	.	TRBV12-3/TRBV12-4	TGTGCCAGCAGCGTCTCATCGGGTACACCCCTCCACTTT	CASSVSSGTPLHF
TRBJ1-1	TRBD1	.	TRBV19	TGTGCCACCGTCAGTGACAGGGACACTGAAGCTTTCTTT	CATVSDRDTEAFF
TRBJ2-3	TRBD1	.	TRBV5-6	TGTGCCAGCAGCCTTGAACAGGGGGCGTTTTTGGATACGCAGTATTTT	CASSLEQGAFLDTQYF
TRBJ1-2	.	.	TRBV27	TGTGCCAGCAGCTCCGGGGGGAACTATGGCTACACCTTC	CASSSGGNYGYTF
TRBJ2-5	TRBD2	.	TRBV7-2	TGTGCCAGCAGCCTCTTAGCGGGGGGGCTGGAGACCCAGTACTTC	CASSLLAGGLETQYF
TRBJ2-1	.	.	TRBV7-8	TGTGCCAGCAGCTACCCCGTAGGCAGGGGGGTATACAATGAGCAGTTCTTC	CASSYPVGRGVYNEQFF
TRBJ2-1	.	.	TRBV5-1	TGCGCCAGCAGCCCTCCTTTGGGGGGGCCCCCTTCCTACAATGAGCAGTTCTTC	CASSPPLGGPPSYNEQFF
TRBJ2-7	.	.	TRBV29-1	TGCAGCGTTGAAGCTCCCGGTGCGGGGAGCTCCTACGAGCAGTACTTC	CSVEAPGAGSSYEQYF
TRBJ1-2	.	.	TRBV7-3	TGTGCCAGCAGCCCTTTGGGAGGACCTAACTATGGCTACACCTTC	CASSPLGGPNYGYTF
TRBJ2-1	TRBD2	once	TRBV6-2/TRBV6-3	TGTGCCAGCAGTTCGCCTAGCGGGGGGGCTTATGAGCAGTTCTTC	CASSSPSGGAYEQFF
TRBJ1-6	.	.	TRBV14	TGTGCCAGCAGCCCGCTGCGAGGGGGTGGTTCACCCCTCCACTTT	CASSPLRGGGSPLHF
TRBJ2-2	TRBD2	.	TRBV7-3	TGTGCCAGCAGCGCCACTAGCGGGGGGCACACCGGGGAGCTGTTTTTT	CASSATSGGHTGELFF
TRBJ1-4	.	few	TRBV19	TGTGCCAGTAAGTCAGGCGCAGCTAATGAAAAACTGTTTTTT	CASKSGAANEKLFF
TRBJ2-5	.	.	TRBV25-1	TGTGCCAGCAGTGAACAGGGCGAGGTCCAAGAGACCCAGTACTTC	CASSEQGEVQETQYF
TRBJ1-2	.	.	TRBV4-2	TGTGCCAGCAGCGAGGCTAACTATGGCTACACCTTC	CASSEANYGYTF
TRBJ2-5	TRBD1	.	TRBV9	TGTGCCAGCAGCGTCCGGGACAGGGGGTACGCGGAGACCCAGTACTTC	CASSVRDRGYAETQYF
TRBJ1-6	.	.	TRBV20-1	TGCAGTGCTAGTCGGGCCAGGGATTCACCCCTCCACTTT	CSASRARDSPLHF